Included here is one TCR beta chain sequence, with context. The data originate from a study of neurological immune-mediated disorders. Preparation of the unsorted libraries drew on 2 million PBMCs stored at -80 C. V was clipped by 0 bases and J by 7 bases, with 17 bases between them. The CDR3 runs to 16 residues. Germline CDR1 reads SGHRS; CDR2 reads YFSETQ. The cDNA came from 5'RACE with 10-nucleotide random UMIs. TCRdb re-analysed the 5' RACE reads in MiXCR, keeping a single row per CDR3 protein. In the table there are 70,000 to 90,000 distinct CDR3 sequences, 4.5% to 6.5% of which are singletons. The rearrangement joins TRBV5-1 to TRBJ2-1; possibly TRBD2 for D (5 bases). Sequencing was carried out using PBMCs. The source of this sequence is a woman aged 25-40 years with multiple sclerosis. The chain's CDR3 is CASSLGRTRGGNEQFF. The CDR3 DNA sequence: TGCGCCAGCAGCTTGGGCAGGACCCGGGGTGGGAATGAGCAGTTCTTC.